The 27 T cell receptor beta chains in this list originate from one sample, sequenced in a study of cytomegalovirus exposure and HLA in healthy donors. Researchers ran the PCR with 60 Vbeta and 13 Jbeta primers. Data came from immunoSEQ multiplex PCR; TCRdb stores just in-frame clones and leaves some out. The data show around 200,000 clones, about 89% seen once. The sequenced sample was PBMCs. The receptors were gathered from a woman aged 18-35 years in good health and CMV-seronegative.

V usage is TRBV13 and J usage is TRBJ2-2; 11 bases agree with TRBD2. Germline lookup yields CDR1 PRHDT and CDR2 FYEKMQ (reference sequence). V lost 4 bases, J lost 6 bases, and 28 bases stayed unmatched. The CDR3 consists of 23 residues. For the CDR3, the DNA is TGTGCCAGCAGCTCGACGGATCCTGGACTAGCGGGCCTTGTCAAGATTGAGCCCGGGGAGCTGTTTTTT. As protein: CASSSTDPGLAGLVKIEPGELFF.

The chain joins TRBV7-2 to TRBJ2-5; 8 bases are shared with TRBD2. Losses at the gene ends were 5 bases for V and 4 bases for J; bases not matched to a gene: 6. Germline-derived CDR1 and CDR2 are SGHTA and FQGNSA. This CDR3 spans 14 amino acids. This chain's CDR3 is CASSQTREGETQYF. In DNA, the CDR3 is TGTGCCAGCAGCCAAACACGGGAGGGAGAGACCCAGTACTTC.

The genes are TRBV7-8 and TRBJ1-4, with 9 bases that match TRBD1. The junction had 6 bases not matched to a gene; V was cut back by 8 bases and J by 5 bases. The length of the CDR3 is 14 residues. The germline gives CDR1 SGHVS, CDR2 FQNEAQ. CDR3 DNA sequence: TGTGCCAGCGGACAGACAGGGGGGAATGAAAAACTGTTTTTT. As protein: CASGQTGGNEKLFF.

The genes are TRBV9 and TRBJ2-1, with TRBD1 identical over 11 bases. V was pared by 3 bases and J by 9 bases, with 11 bases of the junction left unmatched. The CDR3 is 16 amino acids. Germline CDR1 is SGDLS and CDR2 is YYNGEE. The CDR3 DNA is TGTGCCAGCAGCGACCTCCGGGACAGGGGGGAGGGTGAGCAGTTCTTC. It yields the protein CASSDLRDRGEGEQFF.

The rearrangement links TRBV6-5 to TRBJ1-2; tentatively, D is TRBD1 (5 bases). In germline, CDR1 is MNHEY, CDR2 SVGAGI. The CDR3 loop spans 12 amino acids. Trimming removed 9 bases at V and 5 bases at J, with 13 bases between. In DNA, the CDR3 is TGTGCCAGTACATTGGCAGGGTATGGCTACACCTTC. This gives the protein CASTLAGYGYTF.

The chain links TRBV27 to TRBJ2-2, with 7 bases lining up with TRBD1. From germline, CDR1 is MNHEY and CDR2 SMNVEV (reference sequence). V trimming: 7 bases; J trimming: 5 bases; junction bases outside the gene matches: 10. The CDR3 loop spans 15 amino acids. Here the CDR3 DNA reads TGTGCCAGCAACCAACTCGGACAGGCGACCGGGGAGCTGTTTTTT. This gives the protein CASNQLGQATGELFF.

The V and J genes are TRBV27 and TRBJ2-5, with no clear D. The J call may be mistaken, given a closer DNA end match to TRBJ2-7. The germline V gene has CDR1 MNHEY and CDR2 SMNVEV (reference sequence). The CDR3 runs 13 residues. The CDR3 region has the DNA TGTGCCAGCAGTTTAGGGCAGTCCTACGAGCAGTACTTC. Translation: CASSLGQSYEQYF.

This chain connects TRBV7-2 to TRBJ1-2; unclear D gene. The CDR3 has 18 residues. Germline V CDR1 and CDR2: SGHTA, FQGNSA. The ends were cut back, 0 bases at V and 8 bases at J, with 25 bases in the middle. The CDR3 DNA follows: TGTGCCAGCAGCTTAGCCGGTTGGGCGGGCGTAAAGCAAATGGGCTACACCTTC. It specifies CASSLAGWAGVKQMGYTF.

The rearrangement joins TRBV19 to TRBJ1-5; possible D gene TRBD1, 6 bases. This CDR3 is built from 14 residues. Germline CDR1 LNHDA, CDR2 SQIVND (reference sequence). Trimming stripped 3 bases from V and 6 bases from J, with 12 bases between. CDR3 sequence: CASSITGYRQPQHF. Written as DNA, the CDR3 is TGTGCCAGTAGTATTACAGGGTATCGTCAGCCCCAGCATTTT.

The chain employs TRBV5-6 and TRBJ2-5; D is uncertain. The V end was cut by 0 bases, the J end by 3 bases, with 6 bases between. This CDR3 is 13 amino acids long. Germline values: CDR1 SGHDT, CDR2 YYEEEE. This CDR3 reads CASSLELKETQYF. As DNA, the CDR3 is TGTGCCAGCAGCTTGGAGCTCAAAGAGACCCAGTACTTC.

The chain is built from TRBV6-1 and TRBJ2-1; a weak D match, TRBD2 (5 bases). Trimming stripped 3 bases from V and 0 bases from J, with 12 bases between. Germline values: CDR1 MNHNS, CDR2 SASEGT. The CDR3 is 16 residues long. CDR3 nucleotides: TGTGCCAGCAGTGATGTAACTAGACCCTCCTACAATGAGCAGTTCTTC. It translates to CASSDVTRPSYNEQFF.

V is TRBV29-1 and J is TRBJ2-7; D is uncertain. The germline V and J ends were trimmed by 4 bases and 3 bases, with 13 bases remaining between them. The V gene's germline CDR1 is SQVTM and CDR2 ANQGSEA. The CDR3 extends over 13 amino acids. CDR3 nucleotides: TGCAGCGTTGGTTTCGGTTTCGGCTACGAGCAGTACTTC. Its protein is CSVGFGFGYEQYF.

This clone was found once. The CDR3 protein is CASRAGRGGSNEQFF. CDR3 sequence (DNA): TGTGCCAGCAGAGCGGGGCGGGGGGGTAGTAATGAGCAGTTCTTC. The J gene is TRBJ2-1, the V gene TRBV9; TRBD2 matches at 9 bases. Trimming cost V 5 bases and J 7 bases; bases outside gene matches: 10. The CDR3 consists of 15 residues. Germline-derived CDR1 and CDR2 are SGDLS and YYNGEE.

V is TRBV7-6 and J is TRBJ1-3; 9 bases are a match to TRBD1. Germline CDR1 reads SGHVS; CDR2 reads FNYEAQ. CDR3 size: 16 residues. The junction had 10 bases not matched to a gene; V was cut back by 5 bases and J by 5 bases. The CDR3 here is CASSSRDRAGRNTIYF. The CDR3 nucleotides read TGTGCCAGCAGCAGCCGGGACAGGGCCGGGAGAAACACCATATATTTT.

The V call is TRBV6-1, the J call TRBJ1-4, with D maybe TRBD1 (5 bases). Between the trimmed V and J ends, which lost 1 base and 4 bases, there was a span of 13 bases. The CDR3 is made up of 16 amino acids. The germline V gene has CDR1 MNHNS and CDR2 SASEGT. CDR3 in DNA: TGTGCCAGCAGTGAAGGGCCGGGACTTTTTAATGAAAAACTGTTTTTT. It translates to CASSEGPGLFNEKLFF.

This CDR3 reads CASSRRGFSGSSYNEQFF. As DNA, the CDR3 is TGTGCCAGCAGCCGAAGGGGTTTTAGCGGGAGCTCCTACAATGAGCAGTTCTTC. The chain carries TRBV7-3 and TRBJ2-1; 9 bases are shared with TRBD2. The germline V gene has CDR1 SGHTA and CDR2 FQGTGA. J lost 0 bases, V lost 5 bases, and 11 bases had no gene match. The CDR3 sequence is 18 residues long.

The rearrangement joins TRBV4-2 to TRBJ1-1; 10 bases line up with TRBD1. Germline V gene sequence: CDR1 LGHNA, CDR2 YNFKEQ. Unmatched junction bases numbered 3, after V lost 4 bases and J lost 1 base. This CDR3 contains 15 residues. DNA of the CDR3: TGTGCCAGCAGCCTGAGGGACAGGGGGAACACTGAAGCTTTCTTT. Translating gives CASSLRDRGNTEAFF.

This clone was seen only a few times. The chain uses TRBV5-1 and TRBJ2-7; 9 bases are shared with TRBD2. The junction had 5 bases not matched to a gene; V was cut back by 0 bases and J by 4 bases. The CDR3 consists of 15 residues. From germline, CDR1 is SGHRS and CDR2 YFSETQ. CDR3 amino acids: CASSLAASGVYEQYF. In DNA, the CDR3 is TGCGCCAGCAGCTTGGCCGCTAGCGGGGTATACGAGCAGTACTTC.

The chain carries TRBV27 and TRBJ2-7, with TRBD2 matching over 10 bases. This CDR3 is 15 amino acids long. CDR1 and CDR2 from the germline V gene are MNHEY and SMNVEV (reference sequence). Trimming at V came to 8 bases and at J to 5 bases, leaving 12 bases not matched to a gene. CDR3: CASGERGGLSHEQYF. CDR3 DNA: TGTGCCAGCGGGGAGCGGGGGGGCCTTTCCCACGAGCAGTACTTC.

The V gene is TRBV4-1, the J gene TRBJ1-1; tentative D call: TRBD1 (6 bases). The CDR3 length is 16 residues. V lost 4 bases and J lost 3, with 18 bases in between. Germline CDR1 reads MGHRA; CDR2 reads YSYEKL. The CDR3 bases are TGCGCCAGCAGCCCCTCCGGACAGAAGCCCTACACTGAAGCTTTCTTT. Translated: CASSPSGQKPYTEAFF.

This rearrangement joins TRBV5-1 to TRBJ2-5; the D gene is possibly TRBD2 (6 bases). The CDR3 is made up of 15 amino acids. V lost 0 bases and J 1 base, leaving 10 bases between the germline ends. CDR1 is SGHRS, CDR2 YFSETQ, per germline. Here the CDR3 DNA reads TGCGCCAGCAGCTTGGGGGGGACTGCCCAAGAGACCCAGTACTTC. This codes for CASSLGGTAQETQYF. Looking up the rest from reference TRBV5-1 and TRBJ2-5 gives the full variable domain: KAGVTQTPRYLIKTRGQQVTLSCSPISGHRSVSWYQQTPGQGLQFLFEYFSETQRNKGNFPGRFSGRQFSNSRSEMNVSTLELGDSALYLCASSLGGTAQETQYFGPGTRLLVL.

The J gene is TRBJ2-4, the V gene TRBV19; a possible D gene is TRBD2 (6 bases). In germline, CDR1 is LNHDA, CDR2 SQIVND (reference sequence). The V end lost 1 base, the J end lost 1 base, and 11 bases lay between the germline ends. This CDR3 contains 16 residues. The CDR3: CASSIGTNGAKNIQYF. The CDR3 region has the DNA TGTGCCAGTAGTATAGGGACTAACGGTGCCAAAAACATTCAGTACTTC. The full variable domain, with the rest looked up from reference TRBV19 and TRBJ2-4, is DGGITQSPKYLFRKEGQNVTLSCEQNLNHDAMYWYRQDPGQGLRLIYYSQIVNDFQKGDIAEGYSVSREKKESFPLTVTSAQKNPTAFYLCASSIGTNGAKNIQYFGAGTRLSVL.

CDR3 loop: CASGLVPVSTDTQYF. CDR3 bases: TGTGCTAGTGGTTTGGTACCAGTTAGCACAGATACGCAGTATTTT. The chain links TRBV12-5 to TRBJ2-3; D remains ambiguous. Germline CDR1 LGHNT, CDR2 FRNRAP. Deletions cut 0 bases from V and 0 bases from J, with 7 bases between. This CDR3 contains 15 residues.

This clone appeared a few times. V and J are TRBV2 and TRBJ1-2, with a weak D call TRBD1 (6 bases). Trimming removed 7 bases at V and 0 bases at J, with 9 bases between. Germline lookup yields CDR1 SNHLY and CDR2 FYNNEI. The length of the CDR3 is 13 residues. This CDR3 reads CASNRDTNYGYTF. In DNA form, the CDR3 reads TGTGCCAGCAACAGGGACACTAACTATGGCTACACCTTC.

This chain links TRBV7-9 with TRBJ1-2; D is ambiguous. Germline CDR1 SEHNR, CDR2 FQNEAQ (reference sequence). The V end was cut by 7 bases, the J end by 8 bases, with 17 bases between. The CDR3 consists of 13 residues. CDR3 sequence: CASNSARGMGYTF. DNA for the CDR3: TGTGCCAGCAACTCAGCTCGGGGTATGGGCTACACCTTC.

This clone was counted a few times. The chain joins TRBV25-1 to TRBJ2-4, with D possibly matching TRBD1 (6 bases). The CDR3 runs 13 residues. Trimming cost V 6 bases and J 7 bases, with 13 bases left between them. Germline CDR1 and CDR2: MGHDK and SYGVNS. CDR3 sequence: CASSRSGANIQYF. As DNA, the CDR3 is TGTGCCAGCAGCCGATCAGGGGCGAACATTCAGTACTTC.

The genes are TRBV11-2 and TRBJ2-7, with D unresolved. There are 15 residues in the CDR3. Germline V CDR1 and CDR2: SGHAT, FQNNGV. V lost 0 bases to trimming and J lost 0 bases, with 9 bases between them. The CDR3 bases are TGTGCCAGCAGCTTAGACGGGTCGCCCTCCTACGAGCAGTACTTC. Amino acid sequence: CASSLDGSPSYEQYF.